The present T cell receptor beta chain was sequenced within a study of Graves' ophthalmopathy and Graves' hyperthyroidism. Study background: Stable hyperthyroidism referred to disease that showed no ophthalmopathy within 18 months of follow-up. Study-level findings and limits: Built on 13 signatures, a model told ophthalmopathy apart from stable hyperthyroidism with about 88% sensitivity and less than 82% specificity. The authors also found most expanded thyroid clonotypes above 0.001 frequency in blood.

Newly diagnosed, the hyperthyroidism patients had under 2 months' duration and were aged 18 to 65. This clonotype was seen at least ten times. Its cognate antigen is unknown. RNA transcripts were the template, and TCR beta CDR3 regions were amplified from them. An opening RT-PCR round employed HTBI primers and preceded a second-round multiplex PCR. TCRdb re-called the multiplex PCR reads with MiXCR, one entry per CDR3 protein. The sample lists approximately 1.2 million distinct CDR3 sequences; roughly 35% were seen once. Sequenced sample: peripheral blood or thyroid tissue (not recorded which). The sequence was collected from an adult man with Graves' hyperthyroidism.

The CDR3 here is CASSPRRQGRETQYF. For the CDR3, the DNA is TGTGCCAGCAGTCCGAGAAGACAGGGTAGGGAGACCCAGTACTTC. The chain recombines TRBV12-3 or TRBV12-4 with TRBJ2-5, with 7 bases that match TRBD1. The CDR3 runs to 15 residues. V was clipped by 5 bases and J by 5 bases; unmatched bases: 11.